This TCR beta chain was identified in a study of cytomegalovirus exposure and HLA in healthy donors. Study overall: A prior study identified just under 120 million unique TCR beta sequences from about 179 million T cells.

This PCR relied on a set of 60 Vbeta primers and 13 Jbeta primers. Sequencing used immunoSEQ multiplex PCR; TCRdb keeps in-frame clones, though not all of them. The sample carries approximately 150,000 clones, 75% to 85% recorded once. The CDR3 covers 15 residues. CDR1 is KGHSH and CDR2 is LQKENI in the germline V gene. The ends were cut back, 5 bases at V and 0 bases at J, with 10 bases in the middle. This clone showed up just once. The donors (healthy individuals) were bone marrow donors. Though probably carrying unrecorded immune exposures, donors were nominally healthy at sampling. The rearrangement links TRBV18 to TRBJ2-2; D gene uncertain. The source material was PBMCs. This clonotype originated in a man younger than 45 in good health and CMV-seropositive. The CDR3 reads CASSDISSNTGELFF. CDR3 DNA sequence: TGTGCCAGCTCAGACATCTCCTCGAACACCGGGGAGCTGTTTTTT.